This TCR beta chain came from a study of CD8+CD57+ T cells in acquired aplastic anemia. Germline assignment: CDR1 MNHEY and CDR2 SVGAGI. V was pared by 2 bases and J by 7 bases, with 20 bases between. CDR3 length: 16 residues. This clonotype was seen repeatedly, ten times or more. CDR3 and TCR beta VDJ profiling relied on a genomic DNA template. TCRdb redid the calling of the reads with MiXCR, one entry per CDR3 protein. The table lists about 160,000 distinct CDR3 sequences, 40% to 60% of them singletons. For sequencing, patients were chosen who had shown expansion of CD8+CD57+ cells by flow cytometry.

The V gene is TRBV6-5, the J gene TRBJ1-2; D gene unclear. Specimen: sorted CD4+, CD8+, or CD8+CD57+ T cells (not recorded which) from PBMCs. The clonotype was recovered from a human donor with aplastic anemia. CDR3 nucleotides: TGTGCCAGCAGTTACACTTCCGGCAGGCCCCGGGTTGGCTACACCTTC. This sequence encodes CASSYTSGRPRVGYTF.